These 30 T cell receptor beta chains were all obtained from the same sample, sequenced in a study of T cell responses to AZD1222 COVID-19 vaccine. Libraries were prepared by immunoSEQ multiplex PCR; TCRdb keeps only in-frame clonotypes and omits some of them. The sample has around 150,000 clones, roughly 90% seen once. The sequenced sample was peripheral blood, obtained 28 days after the second AZD1222 dose. These receptors originate from an adult who received the AZD1222 COVID-19 vaccine.

V usage is TRBV6-5 and J usage is TRBJ2-7; TRBD1 aligns across 9 bases. The germline CDR1 and CDR2 sequences are MNHEY and SVGAGI. The CDR3 runs to 13 residues. The V and J ends lost 5 bases and 4 bases, in that order; junction bases with no gene match: 3. The CDR3 DNA reads TGTGCCAGCAGTAAACAGGGGGCTTACGAGCAGTACTTC. Residues: CASSKQGAYEQYF.

This clone was counted only a few times. The chain combines TRBV9 with TRBJ1-2; D unresolved. V was cut by 6 bases and J by 4 bases, with 16 bases left in between. Germline-derived CDR1 and CDR2 are SGDLS and YYNGEE. This CDR3 is built from 14 residues. Here the CDR3 reads CASTAERGGYGYTF. CDR3 DNA sequence: TGTGCCAGCACCGCGGAAAGAGGAGGCTATGGCTACACCTTC.

V gene TRBV20-1 combines with J gene TRBJ1-2; no definite D call. Germline values: CDR1 DFQATT, CDR2 SNEGSKA (reference sequence). Trimming shortened V by 3 bases and J by 9 bases, and 17 bases separated the two germline ends. This CDR3 contains 13 residues. The CDR3 loop reads CSASEGSWSSYTF. The CDR3 DNA reads as TGCAGTGCTAGTGAAGGGAGCTGGTCGAGCTACACCTTC.

The chain combines TRBV5-1 with TRBJ2-7; 10 bases are shared with TRBD2. The CDR3 has 17 residues. Trimming took 1 base from V and 0 from J; bases not matched to a gene: 7. Germline lookup yields CDR1 SGHRS and CDR2 YFSETQ. CDR3 nucleotides: TGCGCCAGCAGCTTGAGGACTAGCGGCACCAGCTCCTACGAGCAGTACTTC. As protein: CASSLRTSGTSSYEQYF. The full variable domain, its missing parts supplied by reference TRBV5-1 and TRBJ2-7, is KAGVTQTPRYLIKTRGQQVTLSCSPISGHRSVSWYQQTPGQGLQFLFEYFSETQRNKGNFPGRFSGRQFSNSRSEMNVSTLELGDSALYLCASSLRTSGTSSYEQYFGPGTRLTVT.

The genes are TRBV28 and TRBJ2-1, with D uncertain. The CDR3 sequence is 12 residues long. Germline V lookup: CDR1 MDHEN, CDR2 SYDVKM. V was cut by 2 bases and J by 3 bases, with 2 bases left in between. For the CDR3, the DNA is TGTGCCAGCAGTTTAGGCTACAATGAGCAGTTCTTC. Protein: CASSLGYNEQFF.

The rearrangement links TRBV27 to TRBJ1-2; D not certain. V shed 5 bases and J shed 4 bases, with 11 bases lying between them. The CDR3 contains 13 residues. Germline V gene sequence: CDR1 MNHEY, CDR2 SMNVEV (reference sequence). The CDR3 region is CASSLESAYGYTF. Written as DNA, the CDR3 is TGTGCCAGCAGTCTAGAATCGGCCTATGGCTACACCTTC.

This clone was seen more than once but under ten times. This CDR3 is CASSLNRNYGYTF. As DNA, the CDR3 is TGTGCCAGCAGTTTAAACAGGAACTATGGCTACACCTTC. The J gene is TRBJ1-2, the V gene TRBV27; TRBD1 might be the D (5 bases). CDR3 length: 13 residues. Germline V CDR1 and CDR2: MNHEY, SMNVEV (reference sequence). The V and J ends lost 2 bases and 2 bases respectively, with 6 bases between them.

The DNA for the CDR3 is TGTGCCAGCCTTCCCCTGCTGTACAGGGGTCCAGATACGCAGTATTTT. Translating it yields CASLPLLYRGPDTQYF. The chain combines TRBV7-9 with TRBJ2-3; 7 nucleotides match TRBD1. Germline V lookup: CDR1 SEHNR, CDR2 FQNEAQ (reference sequence). After removal of 8 bases from V and 4 bases from J, the junction contained 15 bases not matched to a gene. The CDR3 extends over 16 amino acids.

The chain uses TRBV19 and TRBJ2-1; 7 positions match TRBD2. Losses at the gene ends were 0 bases for V and 2 bases for J; bases not matched to a gene: 10. Germline V gives CDR1 LNHDA, CDR2 SQIVND (reference sequence). The CDR3 covers 18 residues. CDR3 coding DNA: TGTGCCAGTAGTATAGATCGAGGAGGGGAGGGCACCTACAATGAGCAGTTCTTC. Translation gives CASSIDRGGEGTYNEQFF.

This clone was detected once. The DNA for the CDR3 is TGCAGCGTGCGGGAGGGACAGAGCCCGTCATACGAGCAGTACTTC. Translating it yields CSVREGQSPSYEQYF. The J gene is TRBJ2-7, the V gene TRBV29-1; the match to TRBD2 covers 9 bases. The CDR3 is 15 amino acids. The J segment lost 4 bases and the V segment lost 6 bases, leaving 13 bases of the junction unmatched. Germline V lookup: CDR1 SQVTM, CDR2 ANQGSEA.

V is TRBV6-5 and J is TRBJ2-7; TRBD1 aligns across 9 bases. J gave up 3 bases and V 4 bases, and 1 base lay outside the gene matches. The CDR3 extends over 13 amino acids. CDR1 MNHEY and CDR2 SVGAGI come from the germline V gene. CDR3 amino acids: CASSLGQGYEQYF. CDR3 coding DNA: TGTGCCAGCAGTTTGGGACAGGGCTACGAGCAGTACTTC.

This chain uses TRBV5-6 with TRBJ1-1, with D unresolved. This CDR3 is 16 amino acids long. The germline gives CDR1 SGHDT, CDR2 YYEEEE. Between the trimmed V and J ends, which lost 3 bases and 6 bases, there was a span of 21 bases. The CDR3 sequence: CASSSHGRLNRPEAFF. DNA for the CDR3: TGTGCCAGCAGCTCCCATGGACGTCTAAACCGGCCTGAAGCTTTCTTT.

The genes are TRBV11-2 and TRBJ2-7; D unclear. The ends were cut back, 1 base at V and 7 bases at J, with 8 bases in the middle. Per the germline V gene, CDR1 is SGHAT and CDR2 is FQNNGV. The CDR3 contains 12 residues. The CDR3, as DNA: TGTGCCAGCAGCTTAGTAATGAGGGAGCAGTACTTC. Translation gives CASSLVMREQYF.

J is TRBJ2-1 and V is TRBV18, with D possibly being TRBD1 or TRBD2 (5 bases each). The CDR3 consists of 15 residues. CDR1 and CDR2 from the germline V gene are KGHSH and LQKENI. V was trimmed by 3 bases and J by 7 bases, leaving 16 bases between them. CDR3 DNA sequence: TGTGCCAGCTCACCTTCCGGGACCGCGGAAAATGAGCAGTTCTTC. As protein: CASSPSGTAENEQFF. Based on the CDR3 plus reference TRBV18 and TRBJ2-1, the full variable domain is NAGVMQNPRHLVRRRGQEARLRCSPMKGHSHVYWYRQLPEEGLKFMVYLQKENIIDESGMPKERFSAEFPKEGPSILRIQQVVRGDSAAYFCASSPSGTAENEQFFGPGTRLTVL.

This clone was observed a single time. This sequence joins TRBV14 and TRBJ2-1, with D hard to call. The CDR3 length is 17 residues. CDR1 and CDR2 (germline): SGHDN, FVKESK. Trimming took 1 base from V and 0 from J, leaving 13 bases between them. The CDR3 DNA reads as TGTGCCAGCAGCCAAGCGCTTAGCAGCAACTCCTACAATGAGCAGTTCTTC. Its translation: CASSQALSSNSYNEQFF.

This clone came up once. The chain combines TRBV4-2 with TRBJ2-7; possibly TRBD1 for D (5 bases). The germline gives CDR1 LGHNA, CDR2 YNFKEQ. The germline V and J ends were trimmed by 0 bases and 6 bases, with 12 bases remaining between them. The CDR3 is 14 residues long. The chain's CDR3 is CASSQDRAVGEQYF. CDR3 bases: TGTGCCAGCAGCCAAGACAGGGCGGTGGGCGAGCAGTACTTC.

The V gene is TRBV19, the J gene TRBJ1-5; D call uncertain. Trimming cost V 5 bases and J 2 bases, with 13 bases left between them. CDR3 size: 15 residues. The germline CDR1 and CDR2 sequences are LNHDA and SQIVND (reference sequence). The CDR3 loop is CASSSGLTGNQPQHF. CDR3 DNA: TGTGCCAGTAGTTCTGGTCTAACGGGCAATCAGCCCCAGCATTTT.

This clone was picked up a small number of times. This rearrangement joins TRBV6-2 or TRBV6-3 to TRBJ1-5; D is uncertain. The CDR3 covers 16 residues. The V end lost 4 bases, the J end lost 3 bases, and 16 bases lay between the germline ends. CDR1 is MNHEY, CDR2 SVGEGT, per germline. CDR3 DNA sequence: TGTGCCAGCAGTTCGGCCCTGGGCCAGGTCAATCAGCCCCAGCATTTT. Translating gives CASSSALGQVNQPQHF.

This chain connects TRBV12-3 or TRBV12-4 to TRBJ2-2, with 8 bases identical to TRBD2. Unmatched junction bases numbered 7, after V lost 11 bases and J lost 5 bases. This CDR3 is 13 amino acids long. The CDR3 reads CAGRTGGTGELFF. The DNA for the CDR3 is TGTGCCGGTCGCACGGGAGGGACCGGGGAGCTGTTTTTT.

This clone was seen once. This chain connects TRBV6-5 to TRBJ1-1, with D possibly matching TRBD1 (5 bases). This CDR3 contains 13 residues. The germline CDR1 and CDR2 sequences are MNHEY and SVGAGI. V was trimmed by 5 bases and J by 2 bases, leaving 9 bases between them. The DNA for the CDR3 is TGTGCCAGCAGTCGACAGCTTAACACTGAAGCTTTCTTT. Encoded protein: CASSRQLNTEAFF.

Comments on this clone: The same CDR3 also results from other DNA sequences found in this sample. The chain couples TRBV24-1 to TRBJ1-5; 10 nucleotides align to TRBD1. Germline CDR1 reads KGHDR; CDR2 reads SFDVKD. The CDR3 runs 16 residues. Losses at the gene ends were 4 bases for V and 4 bases for J; bases not matched to a gene: 6. CDR3 protein: CATSDPGQGDNQPQHF. The CDR3 nucleotides read TGTGCCACCAGTGACCCTGGACAGGGGGATAATCAGCCCCAGCATTTT.

The genes are TRBV3-1 (or the pseudogene TRBV3-2) and TRBJ1-3, with TRBD1 matching 10 bases. The CDR3 extends over 15 amino acids. Looked up from germline, CDR1 is LGHDT and CDR2 is YNNKEL (reference sequence). The J segment lost 8 bases and the V segment lost 3 bases, leaving 7 bases of the junction unmatched. CDR3 amino acids: CASSQVTGGRDTIYF. The DNA for the CDR3 is TGTGCCAGCAGCCAGGTGACAGGGGGCAGGGACACCATATATTTT.

The J gene is TRBJ2-7, the V gene TRBV3-1 (or the pseudogene TRBV3-2); D not resolved. CDR1 is LGHDT and CDR2 is YNNKEL in the germline V gene (reference sequence). Trimming left V 1 base short and J 2 bases short, with 0 bases between. This CDR3 region has 11 residues. The CDR3 is CASSQAYEQYF. The CDR3 nucleotides are TGTGCCAGCAGCCAAGCCTACGAGCAGTACTTC.

J is TRBJ2-5 and V is TRBV7-9, with 7 bases identical to TRBD1. This CDR3 spans 15 amino acids. V shed 6 bases and J 0 bases; nucleotides not matched to a gene: 7. Germline values: CDR1 SEHNR, CDR2 FQNEAQ (reference sequence). The CDR3 DNA is TGTGCCAGCAGGCCAGGGACAGCGTACCAAGAGACCCAGTACTTC. Translation gives CASRPGTAYQETQYF.

This clone was seen only once. The V and J genes are TRBV21-1 and TRBJ1-2. TRBV21-1 is described as a pseudogene. The CDR3 runs 15 residues. The CDR3 region is CASSKEMGGDYGYTF. CDR3 nucleotides: TGTGCCAGCAGCAAAGAAATGGGTGGAGACTATGGCTACACCTTC.

The chain couples TRBV7-4 to TRBJ2-7; 8 bases map to TRBD1. The junction had 8 bases not matched to a gene; V was cut back by 2 bases and J by 5 bases. CDR1 SGHVT and CDR2 SQSDAQ come from the germline V gene. This CDR3 is built from 15 residues. The CDR3 spells CASSLSTGDGDEQYF. DNA of the CDR3: TGTGCCAGCAGCTTATCGACAGGGGACGGGGACGAGCAGTACTTC.

This sequence joins TRBV7-2 and TRBJ2-7, with TRBD1 identical over 10 bases. The CDR3 has 15 residues. CDR1 and CDR2 from the germline V gene are SGHTA and FQGNSA. V lost 5 bases and J lost 3; bases outside the gene matches: 7. DNA for the CDR3: TGTGCCAGCAGCCATGACAGGGGGCAAATCTACGAGCAGTACTTC. It codes for CASSHDRGQIYEQYF.

V usage is TRBV28 and J usage is TRBJ2-3; D might be TRBD1 (6 bases). The CDR3 contains 15 residues. Germline CDR1 reads MDHEN; CDR2 reads SYDVKM. V lost 5 bases and J 0 bases, leaving 12 bases between the germline ends. CDR3 nucleotides: TGTGCCAGCAGTCGGCTGGACAGTAGCACAGATACGCAGTATTTT. The encoded protein is CASSRLDSSTDTQYF.

This clone was detected only a few times. In this CDR3 the conserved last residue, phenylalanine or tryptophan, is missing, so a read error is likely. The limits of the CDR3 on the DNA are not certain, so only TCRdb's listed CDR3 is given. The chain carries TRBV12-3 or TRBV12-4 and TRBJ2-7; the D call of TRBD2 is as the table states it, not checked on the DNA. The CDR3 comprises 13 residues, both ends counted. CDR3 protein: CASSFEGWEGLAI.

This clone was found once. V usage is TRBV21-1 and J usage is TRBJ1-1. TRBV21-1 is a listed pseudogene. There are 16 residues in the CDR3. In DNA, the CDR3 is TGTGCCAGCAGCTCCTCCTTCACCGGACTCGATTCTGAAGCTTTCTTT. Translating it yields CASSSSFTGLDSEAFF.